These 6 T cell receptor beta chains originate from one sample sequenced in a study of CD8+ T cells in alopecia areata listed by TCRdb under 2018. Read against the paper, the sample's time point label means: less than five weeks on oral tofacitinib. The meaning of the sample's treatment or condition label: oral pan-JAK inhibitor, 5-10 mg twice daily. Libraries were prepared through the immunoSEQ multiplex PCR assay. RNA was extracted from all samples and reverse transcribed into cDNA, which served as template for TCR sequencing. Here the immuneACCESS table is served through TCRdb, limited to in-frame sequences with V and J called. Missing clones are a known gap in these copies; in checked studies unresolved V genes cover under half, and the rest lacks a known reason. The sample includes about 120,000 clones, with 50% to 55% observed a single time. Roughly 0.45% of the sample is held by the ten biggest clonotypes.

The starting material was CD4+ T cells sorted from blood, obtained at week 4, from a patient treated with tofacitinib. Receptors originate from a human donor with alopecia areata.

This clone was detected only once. DNA of the CDR3: TGCAGCGTCGGAGGACTAGCGGGAGGTGGGGCCAACGTCCTGACTTTC. This sequence encodes CSVGGLAGGGANVLTF. The chain has TRBV29-1 and TRBJ2-6, with 14 nucleotides matching TRBD2. Germline CDR1 is SQVTM and CDR2 is ANQGSEA. Trimming at V came to 6 bases and at J to 3 bases, leaving 4 bases not matched to a gene. The CDR3 totals 16 residues.

The DNA of the CDR3 is TGCAGCGTAAGGCAGAACACCGGGGAGCTGTTTTTT. It yields the protein CSVRQNTGELFF. V gene TRBV29-1 combines with J gene TRBJ2-2; no clear D gene. Germline V CDR1 and CDR2: SQVTM, ANQGSEA. V was clipped by 6 bases and J by 1 base, with 6 bases between them. This CDR3 has 12 amino acids.

The CDR3 region is CASSFKGSYEQYF. The CDR3 DNA follows: TGTGCCAGCAGTTTTAAGGGCTCCTACGAGCAGTACTTC. This rearrangement joins TRBV6-6 to TRBJ2-7; no firm D call. The CDR3 runs 13 residues. The V gene lost 4 bases and the J gene lost 0 bases, with 7 bases spanning the gap. The germline V gene encodes CDR1 MNHNY and CDR2 SVGAGI (reference sequence).

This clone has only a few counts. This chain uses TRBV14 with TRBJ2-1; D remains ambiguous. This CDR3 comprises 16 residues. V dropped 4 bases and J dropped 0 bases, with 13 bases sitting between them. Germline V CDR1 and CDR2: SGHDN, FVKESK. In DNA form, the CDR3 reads TGTGCCAGCAGCCCTAGGCTTATGAGCTCCTACAATGAGCAGTTCTTC. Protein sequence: CASSPRLMSSYNEQFF.

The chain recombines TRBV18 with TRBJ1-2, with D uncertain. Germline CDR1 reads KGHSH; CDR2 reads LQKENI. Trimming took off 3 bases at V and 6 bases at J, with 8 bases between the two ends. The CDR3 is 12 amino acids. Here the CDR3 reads CASSPSGDGYTF. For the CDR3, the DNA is TGTGCCAGCTCACCTTCCGGGGATGGCTACACCTTC.

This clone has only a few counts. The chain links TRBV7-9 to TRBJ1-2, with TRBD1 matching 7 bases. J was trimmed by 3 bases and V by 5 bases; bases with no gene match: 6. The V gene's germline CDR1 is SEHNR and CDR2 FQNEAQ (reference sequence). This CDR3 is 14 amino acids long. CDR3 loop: CASSRTGEYYGYTF. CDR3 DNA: TGTGCCAGCAGCCGAACAGGGGAATACTATGGCTACACCTTC.